The subject of this entry is one T cell receptor (beta chain). The definition of stable Graves' hyperthyroidism was no ophthalmopathy progression within 18 months. This specimen comes from a study of T cells in Graves' hyperthyroidism and ophthalmopathy. Germline CDR1 reads SGHVS; CDR2 reads FQNEAQ. The CDR3 contains 13 residues. V lost 9 bases and J 6 bases, leaving 16 bases between the germline ends. Amplification targeted TCR beta CDR3 regions from RNA transcripts. The TCR CDR3 was amplified in a first-round RT-PCR using the HTBI primer set. TCRdb independently ran MiXCR on the multiplex PCR reads; one entry per CDR3 protein. The sample shows 45,000 to 55,000 distinct CDR3 sequences, approximately 50% of them seen only once.

The receptor was derived from a young man with Graves' hyperthyroidism. The sample comprised peripheral blood or thyroid tissue (not recorded which). This chain links TRBV7-8 with TRBJ2-3, with D maybe TRBD2 (5 bases). The DNA of the CDR3 is TGTGCCAGTACCCCGGGAAGCAGGGATACGCAGTATTTT. This translates into CASTPGSRDTQYF.